The clone carrying this T cell receptor beta chain appeared many times. Antigen: not known. The entry originates in a study of blood T cells in healthy people across ages. General observations from the study: Greater diversity and more naive CD4+ cells were seen in long-lived donors than in aged donors.

The V segment lost 4 bases and the J segment 1 base; nucleotides outside the gene matches: 5. The germline CDR1 and CDR2 sequences are SGHTA and FQGNSA. The CDR3 covers 15 residues. Primed by a sample-barcoded 5' primer and a J-beta primer mix, a second PCR proceeded for 7 to 11 cycles. A minimum of 2.5 million CDR3-containing paired-end reads was obtained for each sample. From the 5' RACE reads, TCRdb called clonotypes with MiXCR, one entry per CDR3 protein. The sample lists 800,000 to 950,000 distinct CDR3 sequences, about 29% occurring once. These records were also assigned to another study, of T cells of mothers and their children. This second study says: A slight, non-significant increase in overlap was found for related mother-child pairs relative to unrelated pairs.

The chain recombines TRBV7-2 with TRBJ2-7, with 9 positions matching TRBD1. The sequence was collected from a woman between 40 and 50 years old in good health. The source material was blood. CDR3 residues: CASSSRGTGSYEQYF. For the CDR3, the DNA is TGTGCCAGCAGCTCTAGGGGGACAGGGTCCTACGAGCAGTACTTC. Looking up the rest from reference TRBV7-2 and TRBJ2-7 gives the full variable domain: GAGVSQSPSNKVTEKGKDVELRCDPISGHTALYWYRQSLGQGLEFLIYFQGNSAPDKSGLPSDRFSAERTGGSVSTLTIQRTQQEDSAVYLCASSSRGTGSYEQYFGPGTRLTVT.